A single sample is the source of the 32 T cell receptor beta chains below, sequenced in a study of CD8+CD57+ T cells in acquired aplastic anemia. Selection for sequencing was limited to patients who had shown CD8+CD57+ cell expansion by flow cytometry. Profiling of TCR beta VDJ combinations and CDR3 sequences used genomic DNA as template. In TCRdb, the reads were re-called with MiXCR into one record per CDR3 protein. The data contain 200,000 or so distinct CDR3 sequences, about 62% of them singletons. Sequences were obtained from sorted CD4+, CD8+, or CD8+CD57+ T cells (not recorded which) from PBMCs. The receptors were gathered from a human donor with aplastic anemia.

The gene calls are TRBV10-3 and TRBJ1-1, with D unclear. The V gene lost 6 bases and the J gene lost 10 bases, with 12 bases spanning the gap. This CDR3 has 11 residues. Germline V gives CDR1 ENHRY, CDR2 SYGVKD. The CDR3 nucleotides are TGTGCCATCAGCGAAGGTTCCTTAGCTTTCTTT. Translating gives CAISEGSLAFF.

About this clonotype: The CDR3 carries no conserved terminal phenylalanine or tryptophan, so it likely arises from a read error. Because the CDR3's place on the DNA is in doubt, the DNA is left out and the CDR3 is given as listed by TCRdb. This chain uses TRBV2 with TRBJ1-1. Termini included, the CDR3 measures 13 amino acids. Germline loops: CDR1 SNHLY, CDR2 FYNNEI. CDR3 amino acids: CASSECRNCPVTL.

This clonotype was seen just once. V and J are TRBV20-1 and TRBJ2-7; tentatively, D is TRBD2 (5 bases). CDR1 is DFQATT and CDR2 is SNEGSKA in the germline V gene (reference sequence). The CDR3 extends over 17 amino acids. V shed 2 bases and J shed 6 bases, with 26 bases lying between them. CDR3 nucleotide sequence: TGCAGTGCTAGAAACCAATACGACTTAGCGTTGCCAGGCGAGCAGTACTTC. It yields the protein CSARNQYDLALPGEQYF.

The chain couples TRBV20-1 to TRBJ2-7; 10 bases map to TRBD2. V shed 7 bases and J 6 bases; nucleotides not matched to a gene: 9. The CDR3 is made up of 13 amino acids. From germline, CDR1 is DFQATT and CDR2 SNEGSKA (reference sequence). Here the CDR3 DNA reads TGCAGTGTCCAGCGGCTAGCGGGAGTCGAGCAGTACTTC. This translates into CSVQRLAGVEQYF.

With respect to this clonotype: The junction and the germline gene differ at one end; a read error may be behind it. The chain has TRBV5-1 and TRBJ1-4; 9 bases map to TRBD1. The CDR3 consists of 11 residues. CDR1 is SGHRS and CDR2 is YFSETQ in the germline V gene. The DNA for the CDR3 is TGCGCCAGCAGGGGACAGGGCAAGCCCGTTTTT. Residues: CASRGQGKPVF. Supplemented by reference TRBV5-1 and TRBJ1-4, the full variable domain reads KAGVTQTPRYLIKTRGQQVTLSCSPISGHRSVSWYQQTPGQGLQFLFEYFSETQRNKGNFPGRFSGRQFSNSRSEMNVSTLELGDSALYLCASRGQGKPVFGSGTQLSVL.

The V call is TRBV7-9, the J call TRBJ2-2, with 10 bases aligning to TRBD1. The CDR3 contains 16 residues. The V segment lost 6 bases and the J segment 5 bases; nucleotides outside the gene matches: 9. Germline loops: CDR1 SEHNR, CDR2 FQNEAQ (reference sequence). The CDR3 DNA sequence: TGTGCCAGCAGTGGGGTGGACAGGGGGAGTACCGGGGAGCTGTTTTTT. As protein: CASSGVDRGSTGELFF.

This chain uses TRBV7-6 with TRBJ2-2; D is tentatively TRBD1 or TRBD2 (5 bases each). The CDR3 sequence is 16 residues long. Between the trimmed V and J ends, which lost 9 bases and 1 base, there was a span of 18 bases. Germline assignment: CDR1 SGHVS and CDR2 FNYEAQ. The CDR3 DNA follows: TGTGCCAGTTTAGGCCTGGGACGCATGAACACCGGGGAGCTGTTTTTT. Translated, it gives CASLGLGRMNTGELFF.

The V gene is TRBV10-3, the J gene TRBJ1-1; no clear D. Trimming took 5 bases from V and 0 from J, leaving 13 bases between them. Germline values: CDR1 ENHRY, CDR2 SYGVKD. The CDR3 is made up of 15 amino acids. DNA of the CDR3: TGTGCCATCAGTCGGTACGGCAACATGAACACTGAAGCTTTCTTT. Amino acid sequence: CAISRYGNMNTEAFF.

J is TRBJ2-1 and V is TRBV7-3, with TRBD2 identical over 7 bases. Germline V gene data show CDR1 as SGHTA and CDR2 as FQGTGA. The junction had 4 bases not matched to a gene; V was cut back by 5 bases and J by 9 bases. The CDR3 runs to 12 residues. The CDR3 sequence: CASSTGLGEQFF. In nucleotides, the CDR3 is TGTGCCAGCAGCACCGGACTAGGTGAGCAGTTCTTC.

This clonotype appeared a few times. The CDR3 sequence: CASSNPTGHYEQYF. Here the CDR3 DNA reads TGCGCCAGCAGCAACCCGACGGGGCACTACGAGCAGTACTTC. The chain uses TRBV5-1 and TRBJ2-7; D is tentatively TRBD1 or TRBD2 (5 bases each). There are 14 residues in the CDR3. CDR1 and CDR2 from the germline V gene are SGHRS and YFSETQ. V lost 4 bases and J lost 3, with 14 bases in between.

The chain joins TRBV12-5 to TRBJ1-2; unclear D gene. The ends were cut back, 2 bases at V and 6 bases at J, with 10 bases in the middle. The CDR3 extends over 13 amino acids. Germline lookup yields CDR1 LGHNT and CDR2 FRNRAP. CDR3 coding DNA: TGTGCTAGTGGTTTGAATAGTCCGGATGGCTACACCTTC. It yields the protein CASGLNSPDGYTF. Using reference TRBV12-5 and TRBJ1-2 for the parts outside the CDR3, the full variable domain is DARVTQTPRHKVTEMGQEVTMRCQPILGHNTVFWYRQTMMQGLELLAYFRNRAPLDDSGMPKDRFSAEMPDATLATLKIQPSEPRDSAVYFCASGLNSPDGYTFGSGTRLTVV.

V and J are TRBV29-1 and TRBJ2-7, with 7 bases identical to TRBD1. V lost 5 bases to trimming and J lost 2 bases; unmatched junction nucleotides: 3. Germline V gene data show CDR1 as SQVTM and CDR2 as ANQGSEA. CDR3 length equals 12 residues. The CDR3 sequence is CSVWDSPYEQYF. The CDR3, as DNA: TGCAGCGTTTGGGACAGTCCCTACGAGCAGTACTTC.

The chain carries TRBV2 and TRBJ2-3, with D perhaps matching TRBD2 (5 bases). Between the trimmed V and J ends, which lost 4 bases and 2 bases, there was a span of 7 bases. CDR1 is SNHLY, CDR2 FYNNEI, per germline. The CDR3 is 13 residues long. CDR3 nucleotides: TGTGCCAGCAGTGTCGGGAACACAGATACGCAGTATTTT. Translated: CASSVGNTDTQYF.

The genes are TRBV29-1 and TRBJ2-7; perhaps TRBD2 as D (6 bases). Trimming pared 7 bases from V and 5 bases from J, leaving 21 bases between. The CDR3 totals 14 residues. Germline loops: CDR1 SQVTM, CDR2 ANQGSEA. In DNA form, the CDR3 reads TGCAGCGCTACCCGTGGTGGGGGGTTCGACGAGCAGTACTTC. This sequence encodes CSATRGGGFDEQYF.

CDR3 bases: TGTGCCAGTAGTATAGCCGGACGCAATCAGCCCCAGCATTTT. Translation: CASSIAGRNQPQHF. The chain uses TRBV19 and TRBJ1-5; no definite D call. CDR1 LNHDA and CDR2 SQIVND come from the germline V gene (reference sequence). There are 14 residues in the CDR3. V was cut by 1 base and J by 2 bases, with 6 bases left in between.

This sequence joins TRBV7-3 and TRBJ2-1, with D possibly matching TRBD2 (6 bases). Trimming left V 4 bases short and J 7 bases short, with 11 bases between. This CDR3 region has 13 residues. CDR1 is SGHTA and CDR2 is FQGTGA in the germline V gene. The CDR3 nucleotides are TGTGCCAGCAGCTACGGGACTGCTAATGAGCAGTTCTTC. Protein sequence: CASSYGTANEQFF.

This rearrangement joins TRBV9 to TRBJ1-6; D may be TRBD1 (5 bases). From germline, CDR1 is SGDLS and CDR2 YYNGEE. The CDR3 consists of 14 residues. The germline V and J ends were trimmed by 3 bases and 10 bases, with 14 bases remaining between them. In DNA, the CDR3 is TGTGCCAGCAGCGCGTCAGGTTACAGGTCACCCCTCCACTTT. It yields the protein CASSASGYRSPLHF. The complete variable domain, with remaining parts taken from reference TRBV9 and TRBJ1-6, reads DSGVTQTPKHLITATGQRVTLRCSPRSGDLSVYWYQQSLDQGLQFLIQYYNGEERAKGNILERFSAQQFPDLHSELNLSSLELGDSALYFCASSASGYRSPLHFGNGTRLTVT.

This clonotype was counted a few times. This rearrangement joins TRBV24-1 to TRBJ2-3, with D possibly TRBD1 on 5 matching bases. CDR3 length: 14 residues. Trimming removed 2 bases at V and 3 bases at J, with 8 bases between. Germline V CDR1 and CDR2: KGHDR, SFDVKD. CDR3 sequence (DNA): TGTGCCACCAGTGATTCGCAGGGAACAGATACGCAGTATTTT. Translation gives CATSDSQGTDTQYF.

In its sample, this clonotype was seen once. The chain has TRBV20-1 and TRBJ1-2, with D possibly being TRBD1 (5 bases). There are 12 residues in the CDR3. Trimming removed 6 bases at V and 5 bases at J, with 13 bases between. CDR1 and CDR2 (germline): DFQATT, SNEGSKA (reference sequence). CDR3 amino acids: CSARGWGYGYTF. CDR3 bases: TGCAGTGCCCGGGGCTGGGGGTATGGCTACACCTTC.

The table lists this clonotype with many counts. The gene calls are TRBV12-3 or TRBV12-4 and TRBJ2-5; no clear D. Trimming shortened V by 1 base and J by 5 bases, and 2 bases separated the two germline ends. The CDR3 is made up of 11 amino acids. The chain's CDR3 is CASSLGETQYF. The CDR3 region has the DNA TGTGCCAGCAGTTTAGGGGAGACCCAGTACTTC.

This chain connects TRBV7-8 to TRBJ2-5, with TRBD1 identical over 10 bases. V lost 5 bases, J lost 4 bases, and 16 bases stayed unmatched. The V gene's germline CDR1 is SGHVS and CDR2 FQNEAQ. This CDR3 is built from 18 residues. CDR3 protein: CASSNSRAGTGASETQYF. The CDR3 region has the DNA TGTGCCAGCAGCAACAGCCGGGCCGGGACAGGGGCGTCAGAGACCCAGTACTTC.

Remarks on this clonotype: Given a much more abundant clone one base away, this may be a read error. The chain joins TRBV7-9 to TRBJ1-5; 7 nucleotides agree with TRBD1. This CDR3 region has 14 residues. In germline, CDR1 is SEHNR, CDR2 FQNEAQ (reference sequence). CDR3 region: CTSSPGTVNQPQHF. CDR3 nucleotide sequence: TGTACCAGCAGCCCTGGGACAGTCAATCAGCCCCAGCATTTT.

This clonotype appeared once. The junction does not match germline at one end; this may be a read error. CDR3 nucleotide sequence: TGTGCCAGCAGCCAAGACGGGAGTAGCTATGGCTACGCCTTC. Protein: CASSQDGSSYGYAF. This rearrangement joins TRBV7-9 to TRBJ1-2; no clear D. The CDR3 covers 14 residues. Germline V gene sequence: CDR1 SEHNR, CDR2 FQNEAQ (reference sequence).

Notes on this clonotype: Given the absence of the conserved phenylalanine or tryptophan at the CDR3 end, a read error is likely. The CDR3 nucleotides read TGCAGTGCTAGAGTTGGAGGAGTGAGCACAGATACGCAGTATCTT. It specifies CSARVGGVSTDTQYL. The chain is built from TRBV20-1 and TRBJ2-3; D is perhaps TRBD2 (5 bases). Germline lookup yields CDR1 DFQATT and CDR2 SNEGSKA (reference sequence). V lost 1 base and J lost 0, with 11 bases in between. The CDR3 spans 15 residues.

V and J are TRBV7-9 and TRBJ1-6, with 7 bases aligning to TRBD1. There are 14 residues in the CDR3. Germline V gene data show CDR1 as SEHNR and CDR2 as FQNEAQ (reference sequence). V shed 2 bases and J 8 bases; nucleotides not matched to a gene: 3. CDR3 in DNA: TGTGCCAGCAGCTTAAGGGGGCATTATTCACCCCTCCACTTT. This gives the protein CASSLRGHYSPLHF.

The chain recombines TRBV5-6 with TRBJ2-6; a weak D match, TRBD1 (5 bases). The V end lost 5 bases, the J end lost 4 bases, and 13 bases lay between the germline ends. The length of the CDR3 is 15 residues. Germline V gene sequence: CDR1 SGHDT, CDR2 YYEEEE. DNA for the CDR3: TGTGCCAGCAGTGTCAGGGTCCCCGGGGCCAACGTCCTGACTTTC. Translating it yields CASSVRVPGANVLTF.

This clonotype was observed a handful of times. The chain combines TRBV4-3 with TRBJ2-5; 12 positions agree with TRBD2. The germline V gene encodes CDR1 LGHNA and CDR2 YSLEER. The junction had 2 bases not matched to a gene; V was cut back by 4 bases and J by 5 bases. This CDR3 comprises 14 residues. The CDR3 sequence is CASSPGLAGETQYF. The DNA for the CDR3 is TGCGCCAGCAGCCCCGGACTAGCGGGGGAGACCCAGTACTTC.

In its sample, this clonotype was seen a few times. The gene calls are TRBV15 and TRBJ1-2; unclear D gene. Germline CDR1 and CDR2: LNHNV and YYDKDF (reference sequence). Trimming removed 0 bases from V and 2 bases from J, with 10 bases in between. The CDR3 extends over 15 amino acids. CDR3 region: CATSRESGTNYGYTF. The CDR3 DNA reads TGTGCCACCAGCAGAGAAAGTGGTACCAACTATGGCTACACCTTC.

V and J are TRBV11-3 and TRBJ1-1, with D maybe TRBD1 (5 bases). The germline V gene encodes CDR1 SGHNT and CDR2 YENEEA. This CDR3 region has 13 residues. V was cut by 5 bases and J by 5 bases, with 12 bases left in between. CDR3 protein: CASSQTVGTEAFF. CDR3 DNA sequence: TGTGCCAGCAGCCAGACAGTAGGGACTGAAGCTTTCTTT.

The V gene is TRBV12-3 or TRBV12-4, the J gene TRBJ1-1, with D hard to call. The CDR3 contains 13 residues. V gave up 6 bases and J gave up 1 base, with 9 bases separating them. Here the CDR3 DNA reads TGTGCCAGCAGGCGACTGACGAACACTGAAGCTTTCTTT. Residues: CASRRLTNTEAFF.

The chain joins TRBV29-1 to TRBJ2-5; perhaps D is TRBD1 or TRBD2 (5 bases each). The ends were cut back, 1 base at V and 0 bases at J, with 12 bases in the middle. Germline CDR1 is SQVTM and CDR2 is ANQGSEA. The CDR3 runs to 15 residues. The chain's CDR3 is CSVEGGRAYQETQYF. In nucleotides, the CDR3 is TGCAGCGTTGAAGGGGGACGGGCGTACCAAGAGACCCAGTACTTC.

The chain couples TRBV29-1 to TRBJ2-5; 9 nucleotides align to TRBD1. The CDR3 runs 12 residues. Germline V gene sequence: CDR1 SQVTM, CDR2 ANQGSEA. The ends lost 8 bases at V and 2 bases at J; junction bases unmatched: 3. The CDR3 loop is CSSGTGQETQYF. The CDR3 DNA reads TGCAGCTCGGGGACAGGGCAAGAGACCCAGTACTTC.